The next 26 T cell receptor beta chains were all read from a single sample in a study of blood T cell repertoires in COVID-19. Using immunoSEQ multiplex PCR, the repertoire was profiled, and TCRdb retains in-frame clones only, with some absent. The sample carries around 270,000 clones, about 91% recorded once. The sequencing sample was made of peripheral blood. Receptors were obtained from a person aged 18 to 35 with COVID-19, enrolled during active disease.

The chain employs TRBV7-2 and TRBJ2-7; 7 bases are a match to TRBD1. The CDR3 has 18 residues. Looked up from germline, CDR1 is SGHTA and CDR2 is FQGNSA. V was clipped by 5 bases and J by 0 bases; unmatched bases: 16. CDR3 amino acids: CASSIYMNRGESSYEQYF. DNA for the CDR3: TGTGCCAGCAGCATATACATGAACAGGGGCGAGAGCTCCTACGAGCAGTACTTC.

The chain recombines TRBV6-4 with TRBJ1-1, with no clear D. This CDR3 region has 13 residues. Germline CDR1 MRHNA, CDR2 SNTAGT. The V end lost 3 bases, the J end lost 2 bases, and 7 bases lay between the germline ends. CDR3: CASSERENTEAFF. CDR3 in DNA: TGTGCCAGCAGTGAGCGGGAAAACACTGAAGCTTTCTTT.

This CDR3 is CASSQGAKLSGANVLTF. The CDR3 DNA is TGTGCCAGCAGCCAGGGGGCTAAATTATCTGGGGCCAACGTCCTGACTTTC. This rearrangement joins TRBV3-1 (or the pseudogene TRBV3-2) to TRBJ2-6; perhaps TRBD1 as D (6 bases). Germline CDR1 and CDR2: LGHDT and YNNKEL (reference sequence). V was pared by 3 bases and J by 1 base, with 13 bases between. This CDR3 spans 17 amino acids.

The chain uses TRBV7-2 and TRBJ2-2; D is possibly TRBD1 (5 bases). Germline V gene data show CDR1 as SGHTA and CDR2 as FQGNSA. The germline V and J ends were trimmed by 11 bases and 8 bases, with 15 bases remaining between them. The CDR3 extends over 12 amino acids. CDR3: CAASGLPGELFF. In DNA, the CDR3 is TGTGCCGCATCAGGGTTGCCGGGGGAGCTGTTTTTT.

The chain links TRBV20-1 to TRBJ1-6; D ambiguous. The CDR3 covers 11 residues. Per germline, CDR1 DFQATT and CDR2 SNEGSKA (reference sequence). The V and J ends lost 5 bases and 14 bases respectively, with 13 bases between them. The CDR3 DNA sequence: TGCAGTGCTGACCCTCGACTGTCCCTCCACTTT. Protein product: CSADPRLSLHF.

The V and J genes are TRBV5-1 and TRBJ1-4, with D maybe TRBD1 (6 bases). Germline V gene sequence: CDR1 SGHRS, CDR2 YFSETQ. The CDR3 spans 14 residues. The germline V and J ends were trimmed by 4 bases and 6 bases, with 13 bases remaining between them. The CDR3, as DNA: TGCGCCAGCAGCACTGGGGACATGTATGAAAAACTGTTTTTT. Amino acids: CASSTGDMYEKLFF.

This rearrangement joins TRBV2 to TRBJ1-5; possible D gene TRBD1, 5 bases. In germline, CDR1 is SNHLY, CDR2 FYNNEI. With 6 bases removed from V and 6 bases from J, the gap between germline ends came to 9 bases. The CDR3 consists of 12 residues. As DNA, the CDR3 is TGTGCCAGCAGCCTAAGGGGTCAGCCCCAGCATTTT. Its translation: CASSLRGQPQHF.

The genes are TRBV5-4 and TRBJ2-5, with a weak D call TRBD1 (6 bases). Deletions cut 4 bases from V and 0 bases from J, with 13 bases between. CDR1 and CDR2 (germline): SGHNT, YYREEE (reference sequence). This CDR3 comprises 15 residues. The CDR3 nucleotides are TGTGCCAGCAGCACGGACAGAGGGCACCAAGAGACCCAGTACTTC. It is translated as CASSTDRGHQETQYF.

This clone was detected only a few times. This chain uses TRBV2 with TRBJ1-3; TRBD1 is a possible D gene (6 bases). The CDR3 extends over 14 amino acids. V lost 11 bases and J lost 0, with 14 bases in between. Germline V gives CDR1 SNHLY, CDR2 FYNNEI. CDR3 DNA sequence: TGTGCCTTCAGGGGCAAAATCTCTGGAAACACCATATATTTT. Amino acids: CAFRGKISGNTIYF. The complete variable domain, with remaining parts taken from reference TRBV2 and TRBJ1-3, reads EPEVTQTPSHQVTQMGQEVILRCVPISNHLYFYWYRQILGQKVEFLVSFYNNEISEKSEIFDDQFSVERPDGSNFTLKIRSTKLEDSAMYFCAFRGKISGNTIYFGEGSWLTVV.

V is TRBV6-5 and J is TRBJ1-4; 9 bases line up with TRBD1. The junction had 1 base not matched to a gene; V was cut back by 6 bases and J by 5 bases. The CDR3 length is 13 residues. The germline CDR1 and CDR2 sequences are MNHEY and SVGAGI. The CDR3 bases are TGTGCCAGCAGCGGGACAGGGAATGAAAAACTGTTTTTT. It translates to CASSGTGNEKLFF.

The rearrangement links TRBV6-6 to TRBJ1-1; D unresolved. This CDR3 contains 17 residues. V was shortened by 5 bases and J by 1 base, with 20 bases between the two germline ends. Germline assignment: CDR1 MNHNY and CDR2 SVGAGI (reference sequence). This CDR3 is CASSLLGGGGPNTEAFF. In DNA form, the CDR3 reads TGTGCCAGCAGTCTCCTAGGCGGAGGTGGTCCGAACACTGAAGCTTTCTTT.

V gene TRBV12-3 or TRBV12-4 combines with J gene TRBJ2-1; D is unresolved. The CDR3 has 11 amino acids. Trimming removed 8 bases from V and 5 bases from J, with 7 bases in between. The CDR3 nucleotides are TGTGCCAGCCTCCTTAACAATGAGCAGTTCTTC. It codes for CASLLNNEQFF.

The chain joins TRBV4-1 to TRBJ2-1; TRBD2 agrees at 9 bases. Losses at the gene ends were 0 bases for V and 8 bases for J; bases not matched to a gene: 5. The CDR3 loop spans 15 amino acids. Germline CDR1 MGHRA, CDR2 YSYEKL. The CDR3 DNA reads TGCGCCAGCAGCCAAGATCCTAGCGGGAACTATGAGCAGTTCTTC. Protein product: CASSQDPSGNYEQFF.

The chain carries TRBV30 and TRBJ2-2; TRBD2 matches 9 bases. With V trimmed by 4 bases and J by 6 bases, 3 bases remained unmatched. Looked up from germline, CDR1 is GTSNPN and CDR2 is SVGIG (reference sequence). The CDR3 is 13 amino acids. The CDR3 DNA sequence: TGTGCCTGGATGCTAGCGGGATCCGGGGAGCTGTTTTTT. Translated: CAWMLAGSGELFF. Supplemented by reference TRBV30 and TRBJ2-2, the full variable domain reads SQTIHQWPATLVQPVGSPLSLECTVEGTSNPNLYWYRQAAGRGLQLLFYSVGIGQISSEVPQNLSASRPQDRQFILSSKKLLLSDSGFYLCAWMLAGSGELFFGEGSRLTVL.

The chain combines TRBV19 with TRBJ2-3; 8 bases are a match to TRBD2. The germline V gene encodes CDR1 LNHDA and CDR2 SQIVND (reference sequence). This CDR3 is 13 amino acids long. V was pared by 10 bases and J by 4 bases, with 7 bases of the junction left unmatched. The CDR3 here is CATSGGPSDTQYF. For the CDR3, the DNA is TGTGCCACCTCGGGAGGGCCGTCAGATACGCAGTATTTT.

The rearrangement joins TRBV9 to TRBJ2-3; D gene ambiguous. V gave up 0 bases and J gave up 6 bases, with 11 bases separating them. The CDR3 is made up of 14 amino acids. The germline gives CDR1 SGDLS, CDR2 YYNGEE. In DNA form, the CDR3 reads TGTGCCAGCAGCGTAGCCCTAAGATCGGATACGCAGTATTTT. This codes for CASSVALRSDTQYF.

This chain connects TRBV5-6 to TRBJ2-1, with 9 bases matching TRBD2. The CDR3 extends over 14 amino acids. Unmatched junction bases numbered 7, after V lost 8 bases and J lost 4 bases. Germline V gene lookup returns CDR1 SGHDT and CDR2 YYEEEE. The DNA for the CDR3 is TGTGCCAGTGGGTCAAGCGGGGGGTACAATGAGCAGTTCTTC. Encoded protein: CASGSSGGYNEQFF.

The V and J genes are TRBV29-1 and TRBJ2-2, with TRBD2 matching 9 bases. The V segment lost 0 bases and the J segment 9 bases; nucleotides outside the gene matches: 5. Germline CDR1 reads SQVTM; CDR2 reads ANQGSEA. The CDR3 length is 14 residues. CDR3: CSVEDGSGSRELFF. Here the CDR3 DNA reads TGCAGCGTTGAAGATGGTAGCGGGAGCCGGGAGCTGTTTTTT.

This sequence joins TRBV6-5 and TRBJ2-1; TRBD2 agrees at 9 bases. Looked up from germline, CDR1 is MNHEY and CDR2 is SVGAGI. Unmatched junction bases numbered 5, after V lost 8 bases and J lost 0 bases. The CDR3 covers 15 residues. The CDR3 DNA sequence: TGTGCCAGCGCGCTAGCGGGATACTCCTACAATGAGCAGTTCTTC. Its translation: CASALAGYSYNEQFF.

The rearrangement joins TRBV14 to TRBJ2-3, with 9 nucleotides matching TRBD2. Trimming cost V 4 bases and J 2 bases; bases outside gene matches: 1. Germline CDR1 and CDR2: SGHDN and FVKESK. The length of the CDR3 is 14 residues. CDR3 DNA sequence: TGTGCCAGCAGCCGGACTAGCGCCACAGATACGCAGTATTTT. Its translation is CASSRTSATDTQYF.

The chain couples TRBV6-1 to TRBJ2-1, with TRBD1 matching over 9 bases. V shed 1 base, J shed 4 bases, and the junction held 2 bases outside the gene matches. CDR1 is MNHNS and CDR2 is SASEGT in the germline V gene. This CDR3 has 15 residues. CDR3 protein: CASSEGGTGYNEQFF. DNA of the CDR3: TGTGCCAGCAGTGAAGGGGGGACAGGGTACAATGAGCAGTTCTTC.

The chain employs TRBV5-4 and TRBJ2-7, with D tentatively TRBD2 (6 bases). Trimming left V 2 bases short and J 6 bases short, with 15 bases between. Germline loops: CDR1 SGHNT, CDR2 YYREEE (reference sequence). This CDR3 comprises 14 residues. The CDR3, as DNA: TGTGCCAGCAGCTTTGGGGGGAACAAGGGCGAGCAGTACTTC. This translates into CASSFGGNKGEQYF.

The chain joins TRBV9 to TRBJ2-7, with D tentatively TRBD1 (6 bases). V was cut by 4 bases and J by 2 bases, with 13 bases left in between. Germline assignment: CDR1 SGDLS and CDR2 YYNGEE. The CDR3 runs 14 residues. CDR3 nucleotide sequence: TGTGCCAGCAGCCGGGGACACGAAACCTACGAGCAGTACTTC. Its protein product is CASSRGHETYEQYF.

This sequence joins TRBV30 and TRBJ2-5; TRBD1 matches at 9 bases. The CDR3 runs to 17 residues. Germline V CDR1 and CDR2: GTSNPN, SVGIG (reference sequence). The junction had 11 bases not matched to a gene; V was cut back by 1 base and J by 2 bases. CDR3 sequence: CAWSGYRDREGQETQYF. CDR3 DNA sequence: TGTGCCTGGAGTGGATACCGGGACAGGGAAGGACAAGAGACCCAGTACTTC.

This clone was counted once. The chain employs TRBV5-1 and TRBJ2-1, with a weak D call TRBD1 (6 bases). CDR3 length: 11 residues. The ends were cut back, 5 bases at V and 7 bases at J, with 7 bases in the middle. Germline V gene lookup returns CDR1 SGHRS and CDR2 YFSETQ. The DNA of the CDR3 is TGCGCCAGCAGGCAGGGGAATGAGCAGTTCTTC. It is translated as CASRQGNEQFF.

The table lists this clone with a few counts. The chain employs TRBV4-2 and TRBJ2-7, with D possibly matching TRBD2 (5 bases). Trimming pared 4 bases from V and 2 bases from J, leaving 21 bases between. The germline CDR1 and CDR2 sequences are LGHNA and YNFKEQ. This CDR3 spans 17 amino acids. Here the CDR3 reads CASSPEDPSEVPYEQYF. In DNA form, the CDR3 reads TGTGCCAGCAGCCCCGAGGATCCGTCGGAGGTTCCCTACGAGCAGTACTTC.